A selection of T cell receptor beta chains follows, all from one sample in a study of regulatory T cells in long-lasting Graves disease. TCRdb called the multiplex PCR reads again in MiXCR, with one record for every CDR3 protein. Altogether a few hundred thousand distinct CDR3 sequences are present, 15% to 20% being singletons, with the ten largest covering around 13%. The same specimen was also included in a second study, on T cells in Graves' hyperthyroidism and ophthalmopathy.

The sample consisted of peripheral blood mononuclear cells (PBMCs), taken at new diagnosis, from a patient treated with antithyroid drugs. The source of these receptors is a woman aged 30 to 39 with Graves disease. Each CDR3 is given with its conserved first and last residue. The D gene is left open where the match is weak. Rows give clone size only sometimes, using once, few, many, or a class for an expanded clone.

V	D	size	J	DNA	CDR3
TRBV12-3/TRBV12-4	NA	many	TRBJ1-2	TGTGCCAGTAGGGGACAAATTAACTATGGCTACACCTTC	CASRGQINYGYTF
TRBV19	NA	many	TRBJ1-1	TGTGCCAGTAGTATGGAGGGAGTGTCCACTGAAGCTTTCTTT	CASSMEGVSTEAFF
TRBV7-2	NA	many	TRBJ2-7	TGTGCCAGCAGCAGTCGGGACTTAGTCTACGAGCAGTACTTC	CASSSRDLVYEQYF
TRBV19	TRBD2	many	TRBJ2-5	TGTGCCAGTAGTCCTTTAGCGGGGGCTACACAAGAGACCCAGTACTTC	CASSPLAGATQETQYF
TRBV20-1	NA	many	TRBJ2-3	TGCAGTGCTCTCGGCACGGGGACAGATACGCAGTATTTT	CSALGTGTDTQYF
TRBV7-9	NA	many	TRBJ1-1	TGTGCCAGCAGCTTAAACCAGCGAGCTTTCTTT	CASSLNQRAFF
TRBV5-1	TRBD1	NA	TRBJ1-3	TGCGCCAGCGCGCGACAGGGACACTCTGGAAACACCATATATTTT	CASARQGHSGNTIYF
TRBV5-1	NA	many	TRBJ2-3	TGTGCCAGCAGCTTAGGACAGTCCACAGATACGCAGTATTTT	CASSLGQSTDTQYF
TRBV13	NA	many	TRBJ2-7	TGTGCCAGCAGCACGAGGGACGGGAGCTCCTACGAGCAGTACTTC	CASSTRDGSSYEQYF
TRBV12-3/TRBV12-4	TRBD1	NA	TRBJ1-1	TGTGCCAGCAGGGCCGGGACAGGGGCGCCCTTGGCTTTCTTT	CASRAGTGAPLAFF
TRBV27	NA	many	TRBJ1-5	TGTGCCAGCAGTTTAAACGGCAATCAGCCCCAGCATTTT	CASSLNGNQPQHF
TRBV7-6	TRBD2	many	TRBJ2-1	TGTGCCAGCAGCCCTAGCGGGGTGGGGGACTACAATGAGCAGTTCTTC	CASSPSGVGDYNEQFF
TRBV29-1	TRBD1	many	TRBJ1-1	TGCAGCGCTGGACAGGGGAAGAACACTGAAGCTTTCTTT	CSAGQGKNTEAFF
TRBV7-2	NA	many	TRBJ1-4	TGTGCCAGCAGCCCGCGGGACATGGAAAAACTGTTTTTT	CASSPRDMEKLFF
TRBV14	TRBD1	NA	TRBJ2-7	TGTGCCAGCAGCCAGGGACAGGACCCTTCCTACGAGCAGTACTTC	CASSQGQDPSYEQYF
TRBV7-3	NA	many	TRBJ2-1	TGTGCCAGCAGCCCAGGAGCGGCGGGGCCCTACAATGAGCAGTTCTTC	CASSPGAAGPYNEQFF
TRBV2	NA	many	TRBJ2-3	TGTGCCAGCAGTGTGTCGCGTGTGGGGACAGATACGCAGTATTTT	CASSVSRVGTDTQYF
TRBV5-1	NA	many	TRBJ2-2	TGCGCCAGCAGCTTGCCGGACAGTTCGACCGGGGAGCTGTTTTTT	CASSLPDSSTGELFF
TRBV6-4	NA	many	TRBJ2-2	TGTGCCAGCAGTGACTCGATCCGACTGAGGACCGGGGAGCTGTTTTTT	CASSDSIRLRTGELFF
TRBV29-1	TRBD2	many	TRBJ2-7	TGCAGCGTCCCGACGGGACTAGTCCCTGGCGAGCAGTACTTC	CSVPTGLVPGEQYF
TRBV7-6	NA	many	TRBJ2-5	TGTGCCAGCACGGATCTAGAGACCCAGTACTTC	CASTDLETQYF
TRBV6-1	TRBD2	NA	TRBJ2-7	TGTGCCAGCAGTCAACTAGCGGGGGCCCCCTACGAGCAGTACTTC	CASSQLAGAPYEQYF
TRBV6-1	NA	few	TRBJ2-7	TGTGCGAGCAAGGCCCCTGACTACGAGCAGTACTTC	CASKAPDYEQYF
TRBV20-1	NA	NA	TRBJ1-2	TGCAGTGCTAGACAGGGGAATGCTGGCTACACCTTC	CSARQGNAGYTF
TRBV27	NA	many	TRBJ2-1	TGTGCCAGCGGGGGAGACAGCAACAATGAGCAGTTCTTC	CASGGDSNNEQFF
TRBV4-2	NA	many	TRBJ2-3	TGTGCCAGCAGCCAAGGGCGGGGCCGGTCCGCAGATACGCAGTATTTT	CASSQGRGRSADTQYF
TRBV27	NA	many	TRBJ1-6	TGTGCCAGCAGGGTGACAGTCGCCCAATCACCCCTCCACTTT	CASRVTVAQSPLHF
TRBV29-1	TRBD2	many	TRBJ2-1	TGCAGCGTTGAAGAAAGGGGTAGCGGGGGGGCTTCCTACAATGAGCAGTTCTTC	CSVEERGSGGASYNEQFF
TRBV7-6	TRBD2	NA	TRBJ2-2	TGTGCCAGCAGCTTAGAGGTAGCGGGGTCCGGGGAGCTGTTTTTT	CASSLEVAGSGELFF
TRBV7-2	NA	many	TRBJ1-5	TGTGCCAGCAGCTTAGGTACAATTTATAGCAATCAGCCCCAGCATTTT	CASSLGTIYSNQPQHF
TRBV20-1	NA	few	TRBJ1-3	TGCAGTGCTAGTGAGGGGGGCTCTGGAAACACCATATATTTT	CSASEGGSGNTIYF
TRBV10-1	TRBD2	few	TRBJ2-1	TGCGCCAGCAGTGACCGGACTAGCGGGGGAAATGAGCAGTTCTTC	CASSDRTSGGNEQFF
TRBV7-2	TRBD2	NA	TRBJ2-7	TGTGCCAGCAGCTTAGAGGCGGGAGGGCCCCACGAGCAGTACTTC	CASSLEAGGPHEQYF
TRBV3-1	NA	NA	TRBJ2-1	TGTGCCAGCAGCCAAGATGGATACAATGAGCAGTTCTTC	CASSQDGYNEQFF
TRBV6-1	NA	many	TRBJ2-1	TGTGCCAGCGCTCAGACCACAGGGTACAATGAGCAGTTCTTC	CASAQTTGYNEQFF
TRBV14	NA	many	TRBJ1-2	TGTGCCAGCAGCCAAGACCGACAGGACGCTCGCTACACCTTC	CASSQDRQDARYTF
TRBV19	NA	many	TRBJ1-1	TGTGCCAGTAGTATAGAAAGGGTCCGGACTGAAGCTTTCTTT	CASSIERVRTEAFF
TRBV6-1	NA	few	TRBJ2-7	TGTGCCAGCAGTGATTTACAGGGACTTTCGTCCTACGAGCAGTACTTC	CASSDLQGLSSYEQYF
TRBV11-2	NA	many	TRBJ1-1	TGTGCCAGCAGCGGACAGTACACTGAAGCTTTCTTT	CASSGQYTEAFF
TRBV6-1	TRBD1	many	TRBJ1-2	TGTGCCAGCAGGGCCCAGACAGGGGGCAACGACTATGGCTACACCTTC	CASRAQTGGNDYGYTF
TRBV7-6	TRBD1	many	TRBJ2-1	TGTGCCAGCAGCGCCAGGACAGGGGCCCCCTACAATGAGCAGTTCTTC	CASSARTGAPYNEQFF
TRBV6-1	TRBD2	many	TRBJ2-7	TGTGCCAGCAGCACCGGGGCCGGGGGGGGAACTTCCTACGAGCAGTACTTC	CASSTGAGGGTSYEQYF
TRBV29-1	NA	few	TRBJ1-2	TGCAGCGTTGTACTAGCTAACTATGGCTACACCTTC	CSVVLANYGYTF
TRBV20-1	TRBD1	many	TRBJ2-3	TGCAGTGGTACAGGGGGCGAAAAAGATACGCAGTATTTT	CSGTGGEKDTQYF
TRBV5-1	NA	few	TRBJ1-2	TGCGCCAGCAGCTCGCCACCCTCCTATGGCTACACCTTC	CASSSPPSYGYTF
TRBV28	NA	many	TRBJ2-3	TGTGCCAGCAGTTCTACCGGGCCACAATCCCGGTGGGATACGCAGTATTTT	CASSSTGPQSRWDTQYF
TRBV4-1	NA	many	TRBJ1-1	TGCGCCAGCAGCCAGGGTTGGGACACTGAAGCTTTCTTT	CASSQGWDTEAFF
TRBV7-9	TRBD2	NA	TRBJ2-1	TGTACCAGCAGCCGACCGGGACTAGTCACCTACGATGAGCAGTTCTTC	CTSSRPGLVTYDEQFF
TRBV3-1	NA	many	TRBJ1-2	TGTGCCAGCAGCCTGCCCGGGGCAGACAACTATGGCTACACCTTC	CASSLPGADNYGYTF
TRBV10-1	TRBD1	many	TRBJ2-1	TGCGCCAGCAGTGAGTCAGGCGGGACAGGCTCCTACAATGAGCAGTTCTTC	CASSESGGTGSYNEQFF
TRBV11-3	NA	many	TRBJ2-7	TGTGCCAGCAGCTTAGAACCAAAATACGAGCAGTACTTC	CASSLEPKYEQYF
TRBV2	TRBD1	NA	TRBJ2-5	TGTGCCAGCAGTGGACAGGGGCCACAAGAGACCCAGTACTTC	CASSGQGPQETQYF